These T cell receptor beta chains were read from a single sample in a study of T cell responses to AZD1222 COVID-19 vaccine. TCRdb keeps only in-frame clones here, not all; method: immunoSEQ multiplex PCR. The table has tens of thousands of clones, 88% seen once. The input for sequencing was peripheral blood, taken 28 days after the second AZD1222 dose. All receptors come from an adult who received the AZD1222 COVID-19 vaccine. Both conserved end residues are part of each CDR3. The D gene is left open where the match is weak. Some rows have no size entry. The others give once, few or many, or a class for an expanded clone.

d_call: TRBD1
clone_size: .
v_call: TRBV11-1
j_call: TRBJ2-7
cdr3_nt: TGTGCCAGCAGCTTAGATGCAGGGGGCGTCGAGCAGTACTTC
cdr3_aa: CASSLDAGGVEQYF

d_call: .
clone_size: .
v_call: TRBV19
j_call: TRBJ2-7
cdr3_nt: TGTGCCAGTAGTATAGGAAGGGGGGCCTCCTACGAGCAGTACTTC
cdr3_aa: CASSIGRGASYEQYF

d_call: .
clone_size: .
v_call: TRBV25-1
j_call: TRBJ1-2
cdr3_nt: TGTGCCAGCCTCGCGACTGGGTACTATGGCTACACCTTC
cdr3_aa: CASLATGYYGYTF

d_call: .
clone_size: once
v_call: TRBV19
j_call: TRBJ1-1
cdr3_nt: TGTGCCAGTAGTATAGGGGACGAGAACACTGAAGCTTTCTTT
cdr3_aa: CASSIGDENTEAFF

d_call: .
clone_size: .
v_call: TRBV27
j_call: TRBJ2-3
cdr3_nt: TGTGCCAGCAGTTTACGGGATTCAGATACGCAGTATTTT
cdr3_aa: CASSLRDSDTQYF

d_call: TRBD2
clone_size: once
v_call: TRBV5-4
j_call: TRBJ2-1
cdr3_nt: TGTGCCAGCAGCTCCGGTAGCGGGGGGATCTCCTACAATGAGCAGTTCTTC
cdr3_aa: CASSSGSGGISYNEQFF

d_call: .
clone_size: .
v_call: TRBV11-3
j_call: TRBJ1-6
cdr3_nt: TGTGCCAGCAGCTGGGACATTGAAAATAATTCACCCCTCCACTTT
cdr3_aa: CASSWDIENNSPLHF

d_call: TRBD2
clone_size: .
v_call: TRBV7-2
j_call: TRBJ2-1
cdr3_nt: TGTGCCAGCAGCTTACTATTTGCCGCTAGCGGGGGGTACAATGAGCAGTTCTTC
cdr3_aa: CASSLLFAASGGYNEQFF

d_call: .
clone_size: .
v_call: TRBV4-2
j_call: TRBJ2-2
cdr3_nt: TGTGCCAGCAGCCGGAGGGGGGCTAACACCGGGGAGCTGTTTTTT
cdr3_aa: CASSRRGANTGELFF

d_call: .
clone_size: .
v_call: TRBV5-6
j_call: TRBJ2-7
cdr3_nt: TGTGCCAGCAGCTATCGACCCTACGAGCAGTACTTC
cdr3_aa: CASSYRPYEQYF

d_call: .
clone_size: .
v_call: TRBV19
j_call: TRBJ2-2
cdr3_nt: TGTGCCAGTATGGAATGGGCGGCGACCGGGGAGCTGTTTTTT
cdr3_aa: CASMEWAATGELFF

d_call: TRBD1
clone_size: .
v_call: TRBV12-3/TRBV12-4
j_call: TRBJ1-2
cdr3_nt: TGTGCCAGCGACTCAGGGACAGGGGGTGGCTACACCTTC
cdr3_aa: CASDSGTGGGYTF

d_call: .
clone_size: .
v_call: TRBV12-3/TRBV12-4
j_call: TRBJ2-7
cdr3_nt: TGTGCCAGCACCCAGGACAGCTACGAGCAGTACTTC
cdr3_aa: CASTQDSYEQYF

d_call: .
clone_size: .
v_call: TRBV30
j_call: TRBJ2-3
cdr3_nt: TGTGCCTGGAGTCAACAGGGGGGGACAGATACGCAGTATTTT
cdr3_aa: CAWSQQGGTDTQYF

d_call: .
clone_size: .
v_call: TRBV11-2
j_call: TRBJ1-1
cdr3_nt: TGTGCCAGCAGCGGGACGGGTGGCACTGAAGCTTTCTTT
cdr3_aa: CASSGTGGTEAFF

d_call: TRBD1
clone_size: .
v_call: TRBV2
j_call: TRBJ1-4
cdr3_nt: TGTGCCAGCGCCGAAGAACAGGGGGCAGGGGAAAAACTGTTTTTT
cdr3_aa: CASAEEQGAGEKLFF

d_call: .
clone_size: .
v_call: TRBV7-3
j_call: TRBJ2-3
cdr3_nt: TGTGCCAGCAGCTTCGCCGATAGTCAAGATACGCAGTATTTT
cdr3_aa: CASSFADSQDTQYF

d_call: .
clone_size: few
v_call: TRBV7-8
j_call: TRBJ2-3
cdr3_nt: TGTGCCAGCAGCCCGCTCGGGGCCCTGGGCACAGATACGCAGTATTTT
cdr3_aa: CASSPLGALGTDTQYF

d_call: .
clone_size: .
v_call: TRBV27
j_call: TRBJ2-1
cdr3_nt: TGTGCCAGCAGTTCGGTGGCGGGCAACCACAATGAGCAGTTCTTC
cdr3_aa: CASSSVAGNHNEQFF

d_call: .
clone_size: .
v_call: TRBV4-1
j_call: TRBJ1-3
cdr3_nt: TGCGCCAGCAGCCTTTCTGACAGGGGAAACACCATATATTTT
cdr3_aa: CASSLSDRGNTIYF

d_call: .
clone_size: .
v_call: TRBV9
j_call: TRBJ2-5
cdr3_nt: TGTGCCAGCAGCGCCCCCCGGGGGATATCCCAAGAGACCCAGTACTTC
cdr3_aa: CASSAPRGISQETQYF

d_call: .
clone_size: .
v_call: TRBV6-5
j_call: TRBJ1-5
cdr3_nt: TGTGCCAGCAGTCCCTTCGGGGGGGCCAATCAGCCCCAGCATTTT
cdr3_aa: CASSPFGGANQPQHF

d_call: .
clone_size: few
v_call: TRBV10-1
j_call: TRBJ1-1
cdr3_nt: TGCGCCAGCAGTCCATCGGAGTCGAACACTGAAGCTTTCTTT
cdr3_aa: CASSPSESNTEAFF

d_call: .
clone_size: .
v_call: TRBV27
j_call: TRBJ1-1
cdr3_nt: TGTGCCAGCAGTTTCAGGGGACGGAACACTGAAGCTTTCTTT
cdr3_aa: CASSFRGRNTEAFF

d_call: TRBD2
clone_size: .
v_call: TRBV24-1
j_call: TRBJ2-7
cdr3_nt: TGTGCCACCAGTAGCATTCGGACTAGCGGGACCTCCTACGAGCAGTACTTC
cdr3_aa: CATSSIRTSGTSYEQYF

d_call: TRBD1
clone_size: .
v_call: TRBV5-5
j_call: TRBJ1-2
cdr3_nt: TGTGCCAGCAGCCTACCGGGACAGGGGGTTAATGGCTACACCTTC
cdr3_aa: CASSLPGQGVNGYTF

d_call: TRBD2
clone_size: once
v_call: TRBV4-2
j_call: TRBJ2-7
cdr3_nt: TGTGCCAGCAGCCAAGAAGGGCGGCTAGCGGTTTTGTCGGAGCAGTACTTC
cdr3_aa: CASSQEGRLAVLSEQYF

d_call: TRBD1
clone_size: .
v_call: TRBV27
j_call: TRBJ2-1
cdr3_nt: TGTGCCAGCAGTTTGTCGACAGGGGGGAAATCGGAGCAGTTCTTC
cdr3_aa: CASSLSTGGKSEQFF

d_call: .
clone_size: .
v_call: TRBV5-5
j_call: TRBJ1-1
cdr3_nt: TGTGCCAGCAGCCCCCGCGGTTTTAACACTGAAGCTTTCTTT
cdr3_aa: CASSPRGFNTEAFF

d_call: .
clone_size: once
v_call: TRBV6-5
j_call: TRBJ1-2
cdr3_nt: TGTGCCAGCAGTTACGAGGGTACAGGGACCAACTATGGCTACACCTTC
cdr3_aa: CASSYEGTGTNYGYTF